The T cell receptor beta chain under discussion was sequenced for a study of control samples from healthy donors and cancer patients. Germline values: CDR1 MNHEY, CDR2 SMNVEV (reference sequence). Trimming stripped 1 base from V and 2 bases from J, with 17 bases between. This CDR3 has 17 residues. Measured with immunoSEQ multiplex PCR; TCRdb has only the in-frame clones, and not every one. In all, the sample yields roughly 190,000 clones. This chain joins TRBV27 and TRBJ1-1; weak D call: TRBD1 (5 bases). The clonotype originates from a woman aged 30 to 39 in good health. Sequencing was carried out using blood. CDR3 in amino acids: CASSLWGKGAPNTEAFF. CDR3 nucleotide sequence: TGTGCCAGCAGTTTATGGGGGAAAGGGGCGCCCAACACTGAAGCTTTCTTT.